The source of this TCR beta chain is a study of spatial heterogeneity in lung cancer. TCRdb reprocessed the 5' RACE reads with MiXCR, giving one entry per CDR3 protein. The table shows about 92,000 distinct CDR3 sequences, with approximately 12% occurring only once. The sample's time point: sample taken at primary tumor resection. In this sample, this clonotype turned up many times. The V gene's germline CDR1 is SGHTA and CDR2 FQGTGA. V shed 5 bases and J shed 7 bases, with 11 bases lying between them. The CDR3 contains 12 residues. This specimen consisted of PBMCs, obtained at surgery. The TCR originated in a male donor with early-stage non-small cell lung cancer. This chain links TRBV7-3 with TRBJ1-1; D may be TRBD1 (5 bases). DNA of the CDR3: TGTGCCAGCAGCCTCCTTGGGGGTGAAGCTTTCTTT. It is translated as CASSLLGGEAFF.